This T cell receptor (beta chain) was found in a study of T cell responses to AZD1222 COVID-19 vaccine. Study-level background: Recipients boosted at about 4 weeks or about 12 weeks are pooled. Overall study results and limits: Vaccination with two AZD1222 doses was followed by a rise in Spike-specific TCR breadth and depth.

This clone occurred once. Its antigen is as yet unknown. TCRdb keeps only in-frame clones here, not all; method: immunoSEQ multiplex PCR. Of fewer than 200,000 clones in the sample, roughly nine tenths were seen once. Trimming removed 5 bases from V and 0 bases from J; junction bases left unmatched: 6. The CDR3 covers 15 residues. The V gene's germline CDR1 is SNHLY and CDR2 FYNNEI. This receptor was obtained from an adult in good health. The sample in question was peripheral blood, obtained on day 0 of AZD1222 vaccination. The gene calls are TRBV2 and TRBJ1-2; 7 bases agree with TRBD1. Here the CDR3 reads CASSPPGTANYGYTF. The CDR3 DNA follows: TGTGCCAGCAGTCCTCCCGGGACAGCTAACTATGGCTACACCTTC.